The clone carrying this T cell receptor beta chain appeared many times. This sample was included in a study of T cells in Graves' hyperthyroidism and ophthalmopathy. Amplification of TCR beta CDR3 regions used RNA as the template. TCR CDR3 regions were first amplified by RT-PCR with HTBI primers. From the multiplex PCR reads, TCRdb called clonotypes with MiXCR, one entry per CDR3 protein. Here the sample spans around 350,000 distinct CDR3 sequences, 15% to 20% being singletons. V shed 8 bases, J shed 3 bases, and the junction held 11 bases outside the gene matches. Germline V gene lookup returns CDR1 SNHLY and CDR2 FYNNEI. This CDR3 region has 15 residues.

The sequenced sample consisted of blood. The chain has TRBV2 and TRBJ1-1; 8 positions match TRBD1. The receptor was derived from a woman under 30 with Graves' hyperthyroidism. As DNA, the CDR3 is TGTGCCAGCTTAAACGGACAGGGTGGCGACACTGAAGCTTTCTTT. It yields the protein CASLNGQGGDTEAFF.